This T cell receptor beta chain was observed in a study of CD8 T cells in Susac syndrome. cDNA came from roughly 0.5 to 1 ug RNA primed by random hexamers. The immunoSEQ assay covered 54 Vbeta and 13 Jbeta segments for CDR3. TCRdb ran MiXCR on the immunoSEQ multiplex PCR reads and lists one entry per CDR3 protein. The sample holds approximately 190,000 distinct CDR3 sequences, 95% seen once. This CDR3 contains 15 residues. The junction had 13 bases not matched to a gene; V was cut back by 10 bases and J by 6 bases. TCR beta sequencing was performed on blood CD8+ and CD4+ T cells. The Susac syndrome patients fit the recently defined diagnostic criteria for definite or probable disease.

This chain connects TRBV12-3 or TRBV12-4 to TRBJ2-1; 9 bases line up with TRBD2. The sample consisted of CD4+ T cells from PBMCs. The clonotype originates from a human donor with Susac syndrome. The CDR3 sequence: CAIWGTSLGSNEQFF. The CDR3 DNA reads TGTGCCATCTGGGGGACTAGCTTGGGGAGCAATGAGCAGTTCTTC.